This T cell receptor (beta chain) was recorded in a study of graft-versus-host responses after intestinal transplantation. Assay: immunoSEQ multiplex PCR; the TCRdb copy retains only in-frame clones and omits some. The table shows over 85,000 clones, with approximately 95% occurring only once. In regard to this clone: The antigen remains undetermined.

V lost 3 bases to trimming and J lost 3 bases; unmatched junction nucleotides: 5. Germline V gene data show CDR1 as MNHNS and CDR2 as SASEGT. This CDR3 spans 15 amino acids. The clonotype originates from a human donor who received an intestinal transplant. The sample was unstimulated CD8+ T cells sorted from spleen or lymph node cells, taken before intestinal transplant. The gene calls are TRBV6-1 and TRBJ2-7; 10 bases are a match to TRBD1. CDR3 sequence reads: CASSDGDRGFYEQYF. As DNA, the CDR3 is TGTGCCAGCAGTGACGGGGACAGGGGCTTCTACGAGCAGTACTTC.